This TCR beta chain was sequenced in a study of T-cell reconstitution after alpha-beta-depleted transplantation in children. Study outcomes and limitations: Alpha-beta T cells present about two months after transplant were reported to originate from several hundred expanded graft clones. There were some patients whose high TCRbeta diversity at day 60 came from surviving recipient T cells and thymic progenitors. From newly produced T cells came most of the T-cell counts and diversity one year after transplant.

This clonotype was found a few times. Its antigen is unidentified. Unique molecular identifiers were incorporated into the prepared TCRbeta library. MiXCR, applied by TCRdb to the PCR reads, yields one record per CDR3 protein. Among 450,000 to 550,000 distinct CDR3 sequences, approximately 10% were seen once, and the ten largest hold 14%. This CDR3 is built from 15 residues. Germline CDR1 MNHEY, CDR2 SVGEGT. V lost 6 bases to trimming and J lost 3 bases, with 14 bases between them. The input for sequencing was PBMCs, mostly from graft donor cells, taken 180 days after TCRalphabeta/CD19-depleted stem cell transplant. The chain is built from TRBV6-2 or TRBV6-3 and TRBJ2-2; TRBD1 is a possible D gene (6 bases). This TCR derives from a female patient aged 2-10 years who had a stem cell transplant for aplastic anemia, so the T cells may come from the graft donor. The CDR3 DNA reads TGTGCCAGCAGCCCCCACAGGGTAGACACCGGGGAGCTGTTTTTT. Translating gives CASSPHRVDTGELFF.